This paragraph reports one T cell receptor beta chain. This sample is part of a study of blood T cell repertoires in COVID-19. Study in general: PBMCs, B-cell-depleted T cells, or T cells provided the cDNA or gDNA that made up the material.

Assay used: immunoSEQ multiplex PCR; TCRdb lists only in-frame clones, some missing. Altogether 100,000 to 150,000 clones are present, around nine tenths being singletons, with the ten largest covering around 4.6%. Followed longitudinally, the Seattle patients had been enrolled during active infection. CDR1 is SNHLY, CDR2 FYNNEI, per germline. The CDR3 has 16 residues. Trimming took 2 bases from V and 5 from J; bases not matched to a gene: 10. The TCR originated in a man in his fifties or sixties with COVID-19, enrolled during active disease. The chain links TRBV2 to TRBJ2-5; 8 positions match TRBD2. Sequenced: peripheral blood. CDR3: CASSEITSGSRETQYF. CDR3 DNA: TGTGCCAGCAGTGAAATCACTAGCGGATCGCGGGAGACCCAGTACTTC.